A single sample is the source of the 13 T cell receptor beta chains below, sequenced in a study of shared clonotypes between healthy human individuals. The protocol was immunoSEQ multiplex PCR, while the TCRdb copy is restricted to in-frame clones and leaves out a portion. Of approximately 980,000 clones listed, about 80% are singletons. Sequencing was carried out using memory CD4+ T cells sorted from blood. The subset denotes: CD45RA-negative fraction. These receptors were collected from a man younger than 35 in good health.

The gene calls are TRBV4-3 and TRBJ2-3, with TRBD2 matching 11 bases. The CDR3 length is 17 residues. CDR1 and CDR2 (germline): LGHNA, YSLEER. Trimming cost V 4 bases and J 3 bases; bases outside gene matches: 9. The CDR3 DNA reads TGCGCCAGCAGCCGAGATCCCGGGACTAGCGGAACAGATACGCAGTATTTT. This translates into CASSRDPGTSGTDTQYF.

The CDR3: CASSFLGDIQYF. The CDR3 nucleotides are TGTGCCAGCAGTTTTCTTGGAGACATTCAGTACTTC. The J gene is TRBJ2-4, the V gene TRBV27; D remains ambiguous. This CDR3 has 12 amino acids. CDR1 is MNHEY and CDR2 is SMNVEV in the germline V gene (reference sequence). The V end lost 3 bases, the J end lost 8 bases, and 8 bases lay between the germline ends.

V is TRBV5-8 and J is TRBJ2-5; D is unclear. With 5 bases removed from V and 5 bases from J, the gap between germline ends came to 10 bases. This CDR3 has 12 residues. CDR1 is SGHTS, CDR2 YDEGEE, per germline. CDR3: CASRMDGETQYF. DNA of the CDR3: TGTGCCAGCAGGATGGACGGCGAGACCCAGTACTTC.

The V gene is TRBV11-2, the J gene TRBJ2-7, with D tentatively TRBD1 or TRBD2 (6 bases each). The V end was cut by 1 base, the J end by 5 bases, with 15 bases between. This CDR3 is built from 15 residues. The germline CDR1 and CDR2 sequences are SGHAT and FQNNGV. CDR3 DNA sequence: TGTGCCAGCAGCTTAGGGCAGGGGAGGAAAAACGAGCAGTACTTC. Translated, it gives CASSLGQGRKNEQYF. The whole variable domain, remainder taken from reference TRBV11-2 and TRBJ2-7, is EAGVAQSPRYKIIEKRQSVAFWCNPISGHATLYWYQQILGQGPKLLIQFQNNGVVDDSQLPKDRFSAERLKGVDSTLKIQPAKLEDSAVYLCASSLGQGRKNEQYFGPGTRLTVT.

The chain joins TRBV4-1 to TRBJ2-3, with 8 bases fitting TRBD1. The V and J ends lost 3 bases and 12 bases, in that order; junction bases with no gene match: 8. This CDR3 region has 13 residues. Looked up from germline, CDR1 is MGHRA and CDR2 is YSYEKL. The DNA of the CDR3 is TGCGCCAGCAGCCAGGTACAGGGGGGTTCCCAGTATTTT. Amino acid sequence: CASSQVQGGSQYF.

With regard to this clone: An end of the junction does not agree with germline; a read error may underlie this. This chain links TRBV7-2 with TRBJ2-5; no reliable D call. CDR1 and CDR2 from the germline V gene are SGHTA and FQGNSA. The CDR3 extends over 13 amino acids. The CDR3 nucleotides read TGTGCCAGCAGCTTAATACGCCAAGGGACCCAGTACTTC. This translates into CASSLIRQGTQYF.

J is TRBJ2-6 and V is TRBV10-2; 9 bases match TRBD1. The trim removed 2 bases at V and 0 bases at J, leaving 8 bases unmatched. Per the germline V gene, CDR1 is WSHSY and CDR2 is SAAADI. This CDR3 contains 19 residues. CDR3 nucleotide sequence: TGCGCCAGCAGTGAGGACCGGGGACAGGGCCACTCTGGGGCCAACGTCCTGACTTTC. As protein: CASSEDRGQGHSGANVLTF.

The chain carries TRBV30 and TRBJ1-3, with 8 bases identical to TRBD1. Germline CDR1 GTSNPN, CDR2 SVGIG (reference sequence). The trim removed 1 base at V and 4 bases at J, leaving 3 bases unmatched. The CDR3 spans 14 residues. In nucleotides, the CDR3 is TGTGCCTGGAGTGCCAGGGACAGGGGAAACACCATATATTTT. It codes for CAWSARDRGNTIYF.

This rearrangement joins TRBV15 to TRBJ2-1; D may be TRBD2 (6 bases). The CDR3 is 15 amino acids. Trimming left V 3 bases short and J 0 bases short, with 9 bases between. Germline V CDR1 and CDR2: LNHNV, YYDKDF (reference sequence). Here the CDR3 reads CATSSGRSSYNEQFF. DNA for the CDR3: TGTGCCACCAGCAGCGGGAGAAGCTCCTACAATGAGCAGTTCTTC.

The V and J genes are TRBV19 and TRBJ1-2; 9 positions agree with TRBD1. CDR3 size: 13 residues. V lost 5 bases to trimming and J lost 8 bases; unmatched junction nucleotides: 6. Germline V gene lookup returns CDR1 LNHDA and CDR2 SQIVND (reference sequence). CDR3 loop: CASSPRTGAGYTF. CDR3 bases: TGTGCCAGTAGTCCCAGGACAGGGGCGGGCTACACCTTC.

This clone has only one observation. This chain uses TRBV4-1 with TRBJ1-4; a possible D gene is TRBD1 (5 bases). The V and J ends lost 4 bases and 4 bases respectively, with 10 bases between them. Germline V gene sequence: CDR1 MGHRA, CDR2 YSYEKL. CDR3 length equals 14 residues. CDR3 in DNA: TGCGCCAGCAGCCGGGGGGGTAGTAATGAAAAACTGTTTTTT. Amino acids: CASSRGGSNEKLFF.

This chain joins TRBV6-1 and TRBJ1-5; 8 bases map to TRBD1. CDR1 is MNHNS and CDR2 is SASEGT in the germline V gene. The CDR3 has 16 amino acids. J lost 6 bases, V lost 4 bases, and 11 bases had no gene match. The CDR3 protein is CASSVQLDRVGQPQHF. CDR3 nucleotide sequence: TGTGCCAGCAGTGTGCAATTGGACAGGGTTGGTCAGCCCCAGCATTTT.

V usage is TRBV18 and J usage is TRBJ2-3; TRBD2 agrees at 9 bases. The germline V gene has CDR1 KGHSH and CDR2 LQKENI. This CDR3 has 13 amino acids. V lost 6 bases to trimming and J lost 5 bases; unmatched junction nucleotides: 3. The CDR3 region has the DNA TGTGCCAGCTCCCCGACTAGCGGAGATACGCAGTATTTT. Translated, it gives CASSPTSGDTQYF.